These 28 T cell receptor beta chains came from one sample sequenced in a study of T cell responses to AZD1222 COVID-19 vaccine. Generated by immunoSEQ multiplex PCR, the TCRdb table keeps only in-frame clones and is missing some. The profile shows around 100,000 clones, more than 70% of them singletons. The source was peripheral blood, collected on day 0 of MenACWY control vaccination. The receptor set was obtained from an adult in good health.

CDR3 residues: CASSFGGPYEQYF. As DNA, the CDR3 is TGTGCCAGCAGTTTCGGGGGCCCCTACGAGCAGTACTTC. The chain recombines TRBV12-3 or TRBV12-4 with TRBJ2-7, with D possibly being TRBD1 or TRBD2 (6 bases each). The CDR3 has 13 amino acids. The germline V and J ends were trimmed by 3 bases and 2 bases, with 8 bases remaining between them.

The chain links TRBV6-1 to TRBJ1-6; weak D call: TRBD1 (5 bases). In germline, CDR1 is MNHNS, CDR2 SASEGT. This CDR3 spans 18 amino acids. V was cut by 2 bases and J by 2 bases, with 16 bases left in between. CDR3 in amino acids: CASSEIGASDPYNSPLHF. Written as DNA, the CDR3 is TGTGCCAGCAGTGAAATAGGGGCATCGGACCCCTATAATTCACCCCTCCACTTT.

CDR3 sequence (DNA): TGTGCCAGCACCAGAACAGGTAGCGGCTATGGCTACACCTTC. It encodes CASTRTGSGYGYTF. The chain uses TRBV5-8 and TRBJ1-2; D may be TRBD1 (5 bases). The V gene's germline CDR1 is SGHTS and CDR2 YDEGEE. The CDR3 is made up of 14 amino acids. Trimming shortened V by 6 bases and J by 4 bases, and 16 bases separated the two germline ends.

The V gene is TRBV28, the J gene TRBJ1-1; D possibly corresponds to TRBD1 (5 bases). This CDR3 has 14 residues. Trimming took off 8 bases at V and 0 bases at J, with 13 bases between the two ends. Germline lookup yields CDR1 MDHEN and CDR2 SYDVKM. The DNA for the CDR3 is TGTGCCAGCTCCAAGGGGACCATGAACACTGAAGCTTTCTTT. It translates to CASSKGTMNTEAFF.

The V call is TRBV25-1, the J call TRBJ1-1; 7 bases line up with TRBD1. CDR1 MGHDK and CDR2 SYGVNS come from the germline V gene. The CDR3 has 14 amino acids. J lost 1 base, V lost 7 bases, and 6 bases had no gene match. The DNA of the CDR3 is TGTGCCAGCATTGGGACAGAGAGGAACACTGAAGCTTTCTTT. Translation: CASIGTERNTEAFF.

The chain links TRBV9 to TRBJ1-6; D perhaps matches TRBD1 (5 bases). The CDR3 sequence is 14 residues long. The germline V gene encodes CDR1 SGDLS and CDR2 YYNGEE. V was pared by 0 bases and J by 7 bases, with 8 bases between. The CDR3 DNA reads as TGTGCCAGCAGCGTAGGGGAGGGGAATTCACCCCTCCACTTT. It specifies CASSVGEGNSPLHF.

This sequence joins TRBV4-1 and TRBJ1-4; 10 nucleotides match TRBD1. This CDR3 has 15 amino acids. Looked up from germline, CDR1 is MGHRA and CDR2 is YSYEKL. V lost 1 base and J lost 10; bases outside the gene matches: 6. CDR3 loop: CASSQGQGAFRKLFF. The CDR3, as DNA: TGCGCCAGCAGCCAAGGACAGGGGGCCTTTCGAAAACTGTTTTTT.

The chain combines TRBV7-8 with TRBJ2-3, with D possibly TRBD2 on 5 matching bases. The CDR3 has 12 residues. Trimming took 5 bases from V and 5 from J, leaving 8 bases between them. The germline CDR1 and CDR2 sequences are SGHVS and FQNEAQ. This CDR3 is CASSPGVDTQYF. As DNA, the CDR3 is TGTGCCAGCAGCCCCGGGGTAGATACGCAGTATTTT. Drawing the rest from reference TRBV7-8 and TRBJ2-3, the complete variable domain is GAGVSQSPRYKVAKRGQDVALRCDPISGHVSLFWYQQALGQGPEFLTYFQNEAQLDKSGLPSDRFFAERPEGSVSTLKIQRTQQEDSAVYLCASSPGVDTQYFGPGTRLTVL.

The V call is TRBV11-2, the J call TRBJ2-5; 9 nucleotides align to TRBD1. The CDR3 runs 13 residues. CDR1 is SGHAT, CDR2 FQNNGV, per germline. Trimming cost V 5 bases and J 5 bases; bases outside gene matches: 3. In DNA form, the CDR3 reads TGTGCCAGCAGCGGACAGGGGACTGAGACCCAGTACTTC. This encodes CASSGQGTETQYF.

This chain uses TRBV7-8 with TRBJ2-5; 7 bases align to TRBD1. Looked up from germline, CDR1 is SGHVS and CDR2 is FQNEAQ. The J segment lost 2 bases and the V segment lost 5 bases, leaving 8 bases of the junction unmatched. The CDR3 has 15 residues. The CDR3 DNA sequence: TGTGCCAGCAGCGAGATACAGGGGTTACAAGAGACCCAGTACTTC. Protein: CASSEIQGLQETQYF.

This clone was seen just once. This rearrangement joins TRBV20-1 to TRBJ2-7, with 9 positions matching TRBD1. V shed 6 bases, J shed 3 bases, and the junction held 6 bases outside the gene matches. CDR3 length: 13 amino acids. Germline V gene data show CDR1 as DFQATT and CDR2 as SNEGSKA (reference sequence). This chain's CDR3 is CSASTGGGYEQYF. DNA of the CDR3: TGCAGTGCAAGTACAGGGGGCGGCTACGAGCAGTACTTC.

The genes are TRBV21-1 and TRBJ2-7; no DNA check was done on the table's D call, TRBD1. TRBV21-1 is labeled a pseudogene. This CDR3 has 17 residues. CDR3 residues: CASSKGPSGQGAYEQYF. The CDR3 DNA reads as TGTGCCAGCAGCAAAGGTCCCAGTGGACAGGGCGCCTACGAGCAGTACTTC.

The genes are TRBV9 and TRBJ2-7; no clear D. The V gene's germline CDR1 is SGDLS and CDR2 YYNGEE. V was clipped by 0 bases and J by 0 bases, with 7 bases between them. This CDR3 spans 14 amino acids. CDR3 protein: CASSVAPSSYEQYF. The CDR3 DNA reads TGTGCCAGCAGCGTAGCTCCTAGCTCCTACGAGCAGTACTTC. Full variable domain (remainder filled in from reference TRBV9 and TRBJ2-7): DSGVTQTPKHLITATGQRVTLRCSPRSGDLSVYWYQQSLDQGLQFLIQYYNGEERAKGNILERFSAQQFPDLHSELNLSSLELGDSALYFCASSVAPSSYEQYFGPGTRLTVT.

The V call is TRBV5-1, the J call TRBJ1-1, with 10 bases that match TRBD1. In germline, CDR1 is SGHRS, CDR2 YFSETQ. V lost 4 bases, J lost 2 bases, and 8 bases stayed unmatched. The CDR3 extends over 16 amino acids. As DNA, the CDR3 is TGCGCCAGCAGCCTGATGGGACAGGGGAGTAACACTGAAGCTTTCTTT. Its translation: CASSLMGQGSNTEAFF.

The rearrangement uses TRBV7-2 and TRBJ2-5; perhaps TRBD2 as D (6 bases). Germline CDR1 SGHTA, CDR2 FQGNSA. The CDR3 spans 15 residues. V lost 3 bases, J lost 2 bases, and 13 bases lay in between. CDR3 in DNA: TGTGCCAGCAGCTTTCGCGGGATTTCACAAGAGACCCAGTACTTC. Translated: CASSFRGISQETQYF. Supplemented by reference TRBV7-2 and TRBJ2-5, the full variable domain reads GAGVSQSPSNKVTEKGKDVELRCDPISGHTALYWYRQSLGQGLEFLIYFQGNSAPDKSGLPSDRFSAERTGGSVSTLTIQRTQQEDSAVYLCASSFRGISQETQYFGPGTRLLVL.

V is TRBV28 and J is TRBJ1-2; tentatively, D is TRBD1 (5 bases). V was pared by 7 bases and J by 5 bases, with 11 bases between. In germline, CDR1 is MDHEN, CDR2 SYDVKM. CDR3 size: 12 residues. CDR3 coding DNA: TGTGCCAGCACCGGGGCAGGGTATGGCTACACCTTC. Its protein product is CASTGAGYGYTF.

This chain uses TRBV7-2 with TRBJ2-1, with TRBD2 identical over 8 bases. The CDR3 covers 16 residues. Germline lookup yields CDR1 SGHTA and CDR2 FQGNSA. The J segment lost 4 bases and the V segment lost 5 bases, leaving 10 bases of the junction unmatched. CDR3 sequence reads: CASSLNAGGRYNEQFF. CDR3 DNA sequence: TGTGCCAGCAGCCTGAACGCGGGGGGCCGATACAATGAGCAGTTCTTC. Together with reference TRBV7-2 and TRBJ2-1, the CDR3 gives the full variable domain: GAGVSQSPSNKVTEKGKDVELRCDPISGHTALYWYRQSLGQGLEFLIYFQGNSAPDKSGLPSDRFSAERTGGSVSTLTIQRTQQEDSAVYLCASSLNAGGRYNEQFFGPGTRLTVL.

J is TRBJ1-1 and V is TRBV19; D not certain. The germline CDR1 and CDR2 sequences are LNHDA and SQIVND (reference sequence). Trimming left V 1 base short and J 0 bases short, with 9 bases between. This CDR3 spans 15 amino acids. The chain's CDR3 is CASSIGLMLNTEAFF. The CDR3 DNA sequence: TGTGCCAGTAGTATAGGACTTATGCTGAACACTGAAGCTTTCTTT.

V usage is TRBV5-5 and J usage is TRBJ1-5, with TRBD1 matching over 7 bases. The V gene's germline CDR1 is SGHKS and CDR2 YYEKEE (reference sequence). Trimming removed 4 bases from V and 11 bases from J; junction bases left unmatched: 15. The CDR3 has 15 amino acids. The CDR3 reads CASSGLRDRGSAQHF. DNA of the CDR3: TGTGCCAGCAGCGGACTCCGGGACAGAGGAAGCGCCCAGCATTTT.

The CDR3 DNA sequence: TGTGCCAGCAGCCAGAATAGCGGGGGGGGAGATACGCAGTATTTT. It specifies CASSQNSGGGDTQYF. V gene TRBV3-1 (or the pseudogene TRBV3-2) combines with J gene TRBJ2-3; 11 nucleotides align to TRBD2. The CDR3 consists of 15 residues. V lost 3 bases and J lost 5; bases outside the gene matches: 4. CDR1 and CDR2 from the germline V gene are LGHDT and YNNKEL (reference sequence).

V is TRBV11-2 and J is TRBJ1-6; tentative D call: TRBD1 (5 bases). V lost 1 base, J lost 7 bases, and 8 bases lay in between. The CDR3 is made up of 14 amino acids. Looked up from germline, CDR1 is SGHAT and CDR2 is FQNNGV. CDR3 DNA: TGTGCCAGCAGCTTAGGACAGCCGAATTCACCCCTCCACTTT. Protein sequence: CASSLGQPNSPLHF. The entire variable domain, with the rest obtained from reference TRBV11-2 and TRBJ1-6, is as follows: EAGVAQSPRYKIIEKRQSVAFWCNPISGHATLYWYQQILGQGPKLLIQFQNNGVVDDSQLPKDRFSAERLKGVDSTLKIQPAKLEDSAVYLCASSLGQPNSPLHFGNGTRLTVT.

The V and J genes are TRBV6-5 and TRBJ1-5; D not certain. Deletions cut 4 bases from V and 0 bases from J, with 13 bases between. Germline-derived CDR1 and CDR2 are MNHEY and SVGAGI. The CDR3 runs to 16 residues. CDR3 nucleotides: TGTGCCAGCAGTTGGCCGCCGGGATCTAGCAATCAGCCCCAGCATTTT. It encodes CASSWPPGSSNQPQHF.

The V gene is TRBV5-6, the J gene TRBJ2-3, with D possibly called TRBD1 or TRBD2 (5 bases each). The V gene lost 4 bases and the J gene lost 7 bases, with 16 bases spanning the gap. CDR3 size: 14 residues. The germline V gene has CDR1 SGHDT and CDR2 YYEEEE. In DNA, the CDR3 is TGTGCCAGCAGCGCTGCCGGGGCCGGTCATACGCAGTATTTT. Translated: CASSAAGAGHTQYF.

The count of this clone is one. One end of the junction does not line up with germline, which may come from a read error. The chain recombines TRBV9 with TRBJ1-6, with D hard to call. This CDR3 contains 11 residues. Germline CDR1 and CDR2: SGDLS and YYNGEE. The CDR3 here is CAGSTISPLHF. In nucleotides, the CDR3 is TGTGCCGGCAGTACAATATCACCCCTCCACTTT.

The rearrangement joins TRBV18 to TRBJ2-7; weak D call: TRBD1 (7 bases). Germline CDR1 KGHSH, CDR2 LQKENI. The CDR3 is 16 residues long. Trimming left V 2 bases short and J 2 bases short, with 16 bases between. The CDR3 loop is CASSPSWAGGTYEQYF. The CDR3 nucleotides read TGTGCCAGCTCACCAAGTTGGGCAGGGGGGACCTACGAGCAGTACTTC.

The rearrangement joins TRBV27 to TRBJ1-5, with D unresolved. CDR1 MNHEY and CDR2 SMNVEV come from the germline V gene (reference sequence). V was trimmed by 4 bases and J by 6 bases, leaving 13 bases between them. The CDR3 is 14 residues long. Written as DNA, the CDR3 is TGTGCCAGCAGTTCCCTAACCAGTACTCAGCCCCAGCATTTT. It specifies CASSSLTSTQPQHF.

The rearrangement joins TRBV5-1 to TRBJ1-1, with unresolved D. The CDR3 covers 15 residues. Between the trimmed V and J ends, which lost 0 bases and 6 bases, there was a span of 15 bases. Looked up from germline, CDR1 is SGHRS and CDR2 is YFSETQ. The CDR3 region is CASSLDAEGGAEAFF. The CDR3 DNA follows: TGCGCCAGCAGCTTGGATGCGGAAGGTGGGGCTGAAGCTTTCTTT. The variable domain in full, completed from reference TRBV5-1 and TRBJ1-1, reads KAGVTQTPRYLIKTRGQQVTLSCSPISGHRSVSWYQQTPGQGLQFLFEYFSETQRNKGNFPGRFSGRQFSNSRSEMNVSTLELGDSALYLCASSLDAEGGAEAFFGQGTRLTVV.

Regarding this clone: At one of its ends the junction is not consistent with the germline gene, which may arise from a read error. This chain's CDR3 is CARSQEGSGANVLTF. Here the CDR3 DNA reads TGCGCCCGCAGCCAAGAGGGCTCTGGGGCCAACGTCCTGACTTTC. The V call is TRBV4-1, the J call TRBJ2-6; maybe TRBD2 (5 bases). The CDR3 has 15 residues. Germline V gene lookup returns CDR1 MGHRA and CDR2 YSYEKL.